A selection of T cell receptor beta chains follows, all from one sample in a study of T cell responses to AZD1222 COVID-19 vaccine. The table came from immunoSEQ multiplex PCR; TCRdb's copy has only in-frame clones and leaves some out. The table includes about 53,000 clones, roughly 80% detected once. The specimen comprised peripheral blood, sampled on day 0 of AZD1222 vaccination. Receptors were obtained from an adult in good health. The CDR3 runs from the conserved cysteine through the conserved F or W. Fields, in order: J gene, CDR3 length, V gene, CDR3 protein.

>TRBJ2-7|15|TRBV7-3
CASSLRSRGSHEQYF
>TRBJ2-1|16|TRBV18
CASSPQTGDTYNEQFF
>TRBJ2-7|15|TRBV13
CASNPGEFKNYEQYF
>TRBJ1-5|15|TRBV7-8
CASSLAGAGNQPQHF
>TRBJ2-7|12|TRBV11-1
CARVGALNEQYF
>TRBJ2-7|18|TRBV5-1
CASSLALSRWGGPYEQYF
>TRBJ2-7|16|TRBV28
CASSPGTHNPYVEQYF
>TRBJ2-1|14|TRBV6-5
CASSSGRGRDEQFF
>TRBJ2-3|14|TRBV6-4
CASSDGTGTDTQYF
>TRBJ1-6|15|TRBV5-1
CASSPGEGHNSPLHF
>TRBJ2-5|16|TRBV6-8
CASKNKQDRAQETQYF
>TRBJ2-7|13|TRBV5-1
CASSVRAEGEQYF